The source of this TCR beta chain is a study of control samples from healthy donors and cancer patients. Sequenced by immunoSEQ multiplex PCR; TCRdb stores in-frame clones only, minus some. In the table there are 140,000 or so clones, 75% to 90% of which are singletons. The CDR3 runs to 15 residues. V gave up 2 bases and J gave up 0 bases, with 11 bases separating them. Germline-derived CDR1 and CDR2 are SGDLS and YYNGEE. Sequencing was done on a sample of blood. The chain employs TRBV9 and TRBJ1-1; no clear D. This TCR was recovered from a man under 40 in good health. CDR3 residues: CASSVNVGVNTEAFF. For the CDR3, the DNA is TGTGCCAGCAGCGTGAACGTTGGGGTGAACACTGAAGCTTTCTTT. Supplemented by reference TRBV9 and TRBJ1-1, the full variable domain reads DSGVTQTPKHLITATGQRVTLRCSPRSGDLSVYWYQQSLDQGLQFLIQYYNGEERAKGNILERFSAQQFPDLHSELNLSSLELGDSALYFCASSVNVGVNTEAFFGQGTRLTVV.